The clone carrying this TCR beta chain was observed at least ten times. The data stem from a study of patients and donors after allogeneic stem cell transplantation. From germline, CDR1 is SGHTA and CDR2 FQGNSA. CDR3 length: 13 amino acids. V lost 4 bases to trimming and J lost 8 bases, with 13 bases between them. Via MiXCR, TCRdb re-called the RT-PCR reads, giving one row per CDR3 protein. The sample lists fewer than 95,000 distinct CDR3 sequences, approximately 5% occurring once. Sequencing input: blood, either unsorted or a sorted T cell fraction (not recorded which). This TCR came from a human donor who was either an allogeneic HSCT recipient or a stem cell or donor lymphocyte infusion donor (not recorded which). It is not recorded whose cells these are; they may come from a transplant donor. This chain joins TRBV7-2 and TRBJ2-3; D call uncertain. The CDR3 region is CASSSDLVGTQYF. The CDR3 bases are TGTGCCAGCAGCTCCGATCTAGTCGGTACGCAGTATTTT.